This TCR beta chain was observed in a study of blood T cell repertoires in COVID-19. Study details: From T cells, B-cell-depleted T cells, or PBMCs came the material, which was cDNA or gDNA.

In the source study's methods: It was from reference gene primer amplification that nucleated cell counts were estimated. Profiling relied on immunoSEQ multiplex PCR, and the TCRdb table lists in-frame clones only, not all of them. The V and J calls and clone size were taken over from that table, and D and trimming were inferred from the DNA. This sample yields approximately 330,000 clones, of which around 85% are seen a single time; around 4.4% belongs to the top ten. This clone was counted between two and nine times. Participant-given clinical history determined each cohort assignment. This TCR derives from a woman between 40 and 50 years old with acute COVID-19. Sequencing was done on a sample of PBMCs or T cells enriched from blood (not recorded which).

The CDR3 DNA is TGTGCCAGCAGTTTAGCGGGAGGTATCAATGAGCAGTTCTTC. Its translation is CASSLAGGINEQFF. The chain combines TRBV28 with TRBJ2-1; 8 nucleotides agree with TRBD2. Germline V gives CDR1 MDHEN, CDR2 SYDVKM. After removal of 2 bases from V and 6 bases from J, the junction contained 3 bases not matched to a gene. This CDR3 is 14 amino acids long.